This T cell receptor beta chain stems from a study of T cells after yellow fever vaccination. This clonotype has ten or more counts. TCRdb fed the 5' RACE reads into MiXCR, producing one record per CDR3 protein. The sample lists 30,000 or so distinct CDR3 sequences; approximately 4% were seen once. The germline V gene encodes CDR1 SQVTM and CDR2 ANQGSEA. This CDR3 spans 16 amino acids. V was clipped by 5 bases and J by 0 bases, with 16 bases between them. The specimen was CD8+ T cells sorted from PBMCs, collected 5 days after the yellow fever booster vaccination. The V and J genes are TRBV29-1 and TRBJ2-2; D may match TRBD1 or TRBD2 (5 bases each). The clonotype originates from a man aged 25-45 years who received the YFV17D yellow fever vaccine. DNA for the CDR3: TGCAGCGTTTATCGGTTGGGGGAGTCGAACACCGGGGAGCTGTTTTTT. This translates into CSVYRLGESNTGELFF.